What follows describes a single TCR beta chain. The antigen remains undetermined. Profiling relied on immunoSEQ multiplex PCR, and the TCRdb table lists in-frame clones only, not all of them. The table lists about 2,300 clones, roughly 70% of them singletons. This sample is part of a study of T cell therapy after organ transplantation. Study conclusions and caveats: Effects of concurrent antirejection and antiviral medications were not evaluable.

This material consisted of CD8+ T cells from blood, taken before autologous CMV-specific T cell therapy. This TCR was sampled from a human patient who had received a solid organ transplant and had CMV disease.

The CDR3 reads CASSFFRDPNTEAFF. In nucleotides, the CDR3 is TGTGCCAGCAGTTTTTTCCGGGACCCCAACACTGAAGCTTTCTTT. The V and J genes are TRBV27 and TRBJ1-1; D is possibly TRBD1 (5 bases). There are 15 residues in the CDR3. Germline CDR1 reads MNHEY; CDR2 reads SMNVEV (reference sequence). V was pared by 3 bases and J by 2 bases, with 13 bases between.